This is a list of T cell receptor beta chains from one sample in a study of naive and memory T cell subsets. MiXCR, applied by TCRdb to the UMI-ligation and nested PCR reads, yields one record per CDR3 protein. The sample records more than 95,000 distinct CDR3 sequences, around 15% being singletons. The sequencing input was naive CD8+ T cells from blood. The receptors shown here come from a human donor in good health. The CDR3 runs from the conserved cysteine through the conserved F or W. Fields, in order: CDR3 DNA, CDR3 protein, V gene, J gene, D gene, clone size. A D gene is named only where the DNA matches it firmly. Clone size is stated in some rows and not others, as once, few, many or a class when expanded.

CDR3 DNA: TGCAGCGCCCCCGAGTTAACCAAAAACATTCAGTACTTC
CDR3 protein: CSAPELTKNIQYF
V gene: TRBV29-1
J gene: TRBJ2-4
D gene: .
clone size: .

CDR3 DNA: TGTGCCAGCAGCTTAGTCACAGGGACGAATGGCTACACCTTC
CDR3 protein: CASSLVTGTNGYTF
V gene: TRBV7-9
J gene: TRBJ1-2
D gene: .
clone size: few

CDR3 DNA: TGTGCCAGCAGCTTAGAGGTGGCGGGAGTGGGGACCCAGTACTTC
CDR3 protein: CASSLEVAGVGTQYF
V gene: TRBV7-2
J gene: TRBJ2-5
D gene: TRBD2
clone size: .

CDR3 DNA: TGCAGTGCTAGAGGTTTAGTAGGAGGGACTGAAGCTTTCTTT
CDR3 protein: CSARGLVGGTEAFF
V gene: TRBV20-1
J gene: TRBJ1-1
D gene: .
clone size: many

CDR3 DNA: TGTGCCACGCAACATGGTGTCGGGAGTGGGGATACGCAGTATTTT
CDR3 protein: CATQHGVGSGDTQYF
V gene: TRBV10-3
J gene: TRBJ2-3
D gene: .
clone size: .

CDR3 DNA: TGTGCCAGTGTAGGGGACAATGAGCAGTTCTTC
CDR3 protein: CASVGDNEQFF
V gene: TRBV19
J gene: TRBJ2-1
D gene: .
clone size: .

CDR3 DNA: TGTGCCAGCAGCTTATTACTAGCGGGAGGTGGGACCGGGGAGCTGTTTTTT
CDR3 protein: CASSLLLAGGGTGELFF
V gene: TRBV7-8
J gene: TRBJ2-2
D gene: TRBD2
clone size: .

CDR3 DNA: TGCGCCAGCAGCCAAGATGTAGAACAGTTCTATGGCTACACCTTC
CDR3 protein: CASSQDVEQFYGYTF
V gene: TRBV4-3
J gene: TRBJ1-2
D gene: .
clone size: few

CDR3 DNA: TGCGCCAGCAGCCTTACCGGGACAGGGTTTGACGAGCAGTACTTC
CDR3 protein: CASSLTGTGFDEQYF
V gene: TRBV5-1
J gene: TRBJ2-7
D gene: TRBD1
clone size: .

CDR3 DNA: TGTGCCAGCAACCCTAGCGGTAACCTATACAATGAGCAGTTCTTC
CDR3 protein: CASNPSGNLYNEQFF
V gene: TRBV6-2/TRBV6-3
J gene: TRBJ2-1
D gene: TRBD2
clone size: .

CDR3 DNA: TGTGCCAGCGTGGCTAGCGGGAGGTATGAGCAGTTCTTC
CDR3 protein: CASVASGRYEQFF
V gene: TRBV11-3
J gene: TRBJ2-1
D gene: TRBD2
clone size: .

CDR3 DNA: TGTGCCAGCAGGACCCGGACAGGGAGTGGCGATACGCAGTATTTT
CDR3 protein: CASRTRTGSGDTQYF
V gene: TRBV7-9
J gene: TRBJ2-3
D gene: TRBD1
clone size: .

CDR3 DNA: TGTGCCAGCAGCGCAACCGGGACAGACTACAATGAGCAGTTCTTC
CDR3 protein: CASSATGTDYNEQFF
V gene: TRBV9
J gene: TRBJ2-1
D gene: TRBD1
clone size: few

CDR3 DNA: TGTGCCAGCAGCGCCCCAAAAGATACGCAGTATTTT
CDR3 protein: CASSAPKDTQYF
V gene: TRBV7-9
J gene: TRBJ2-3
D gene: .
clone size: .

CDR3 DNA: TGTGCCAGCAGCCGTCGGACAGATCTATGGAATGGCTACACCTTC
CDR3 protein: CASSRRTDLWNGYTF
V gene: TRBV7-9
J gene: TRBJ1-2
D gene: .
clone size: few

CDR3 DNA: TGTGCCAGCACCATATTTGATACAGAGGAGAAGGAGCAGTACTTC
CDR3 protein: CASTIFDTEEKEQYF
V gene: TRBV6-1
J gene: TRBJ2-7
D gene: .
clone size: .

CDR3 DNA: TGTGCCAGCAGCATCGTAGGACGAAGCGTCTACACCTTC
CDR3 protein: CASSIVGRSVYTF
V gene: TRBV28
J gene: TRBJ1-2
D gene: .
clone size: .

CDR3 DNA: TGTGCCAGCAGCCCCGGCTCTGGGAGGGCCGAAGCAGATACGCAGTATTTT
CDR3 protein: CASSPGSGRAEADTQYF
V gene: TRBV12-3/TRBV12-4
J gene: TRBJ2-3
D gene: TRBD2
clone size: .

CDR3 DNA: TGTGCCAGCAGCGTAGTGGGACTAGCTCCCGGGGCCAACGTCCTGACTTTC
CDR3 protein: CASSVVGLAPGANVLTF
V gene: TRBV9
J gene: TRBJ2-6
D gene: TRBD2
clone size: .

CDR3 DNA: TGTGCCAGCAGCTTCGTTGGGTCACCCCTCCACTTT
CDR3 protein: CASSFVGSPLHF
V gene: TRBV11-2
J gene: TRBJ1-6
D gene: .
clone size: few

CDR3 DNA: TGTGCCACACGGGGGCCGTCGAATACGCAGTATTTT
CDR3 protein: CATRGPSNTQYF
V gene: TRBV5-4
J gene: TRBJ2-3
D gene: .
clone size: few

CDR3 DNA: TGCGCCAGCAGCCCATTCCTCGGCGACAATGAGCAGTTCTTC
CDR3 protein: CASSPFLGDNEQFF
V gene: TRBV4-3
J gene: TRBJ2-1
D gene: .
clone size: few

CDR3 DNA: TGTGCCAGTAGTTGGTTCTCTGGGGCCAACGTCCTGACTTTC
CDR3 protein: CASSWFSGANVLTF
V gene: TRBV19
J gene: TRBJ2-6
D gene: .
clone size: few

CDR3 DNA: TGTGCCAGCAGCCTACGGACTAGCGGGGATAAAGAGACCCAGTACTTC
CDR3 protein: CASSLRTSGDKETQYF
V gene: TRBV7-9
J gene: TRBJ2-5
D gene: TRBD2
clone size: .

CDR3 DNA: TGTGCCAGCAGCTTTTTTATATCGGGAAGGAAAGAAGATACGCAGTATTTT
CDR3 protein: CASSFFISGRKEDTQYF
V gene: TRBV5-6
J gene: TRBJ2-3
D gene: .
clone size: .

CDR3 DNA: TGTGCCAGCAGTGAAGGCGCGGCCTACGAGCAGTACTTC
CDR3 protein: CASSEGAAYEQYF
V gene: TRBV25-1
J gene: TRBJ2-7
D gene: .
clone size: .

CDR3 DNA: TGCAGCGTTGAAGATGAGGCTGAAGCTTTCTTT
CDR3 protein: CSVEDEAEAFF
V gene: TRBV29-1
J gene: TRBJ1-1
D gene: .
clone size: many

CDR3 DNA: TGTGCCAGCAGCTTCGGGACTAGCTCGGCCGAGCAGTACTTC
CDR3 protein: CASSFGTSSAEQYF
V gene: TRBV7-2
J gene: TRBJ2-7
D gene: TRBD2
clone size: .

CDR3 DNA: TGCAGCGTTGAAAGGGACAGCTCTGGAAACACCATATATTTT
CDR3 protein: CSVERDSSGNTIYF
V gene: TRBV29-1
J gene: TRBJ1-3
D gene: TRBD1
clone size: .

CDR3 DNA: TGTGCCAGCAGCCCCCCCGTCCGGCCGGGACAGGGTTGGGAGCAAGAGACCCAGTACTTC
CDR3 protein: CASSPPVRPGQGWEQETQYF
V gene: TRBV7-9
J gene: TRBJ2-5
D gene: TRBD1
clone size: .

CDR3 DNA: TGCAGTGCCGCCGGGACAGGGGTGGCATTTCTTGACAAAAACATTCAGTACTTC
CDR3 protein: CSAAGTGVAFLDKNIQYF
V gene: TRBV20-1
J gene: TRBJ2-4
D gene: TRBD1
clone size: .

CDR3 DNA: TGTGCCAGCAGTTACGGGAAGAACCCTTATGGCTACACCTTC
CDR3 protein: CASSYGKNPYGYTF
V gene: TRBV6-2/TRBV6-3
J gene: TRBJ1-2
D gene: .
clone size: .

CDR3 DNA: TGTGCCAGCAGCTTAGTAGGATCCTATGAGCAGTTCTTC
CDR3 protein: CASSLVGSYEQFF
V gene: TRBV13
J gene: TRBJ2-1
D gene: .
clone size: .

CDR3 DNA: TGTGCCAGCAGCTTAGCAGCTAGCGGGGTTCAAGATACGCAGTATTTT
CDR3 protein: CASSLAASGVQDTQYF
V gene: TRBV7-8
J gene: TRBJ2-3
D gene: TRBD2
clone size: .

CDR3 DNA: TGTGCCAGCAGCCAAAGGACCAGGGTTACAGGAAACACCATATATTTT
CDR3 protein: CASSQRTRVTGNTIYF
V gene: TRBV3-1
J gene: TRBJ1-3
D gene: .
clone size: few

CDR3 DNA: TGTGCCAGCAGCTTAGCAGGGGTGAACACTGAAGCTTTCTTT
CDR3 protein: CASSLAGVNTEAFF
V gene: TRBV27
J gene: TRBJ1-1
D gene: .
clone size: many

CDR3 DNA: TGTGCCAGCAGCTCCCGACAGGGGAGGGACACTGAAGCTTTCTTT
CDR3 protein: CASSSRQGRDTEAFF
V gene: TRBV11-2
J gene: TRBJ1-1
D gene: TRBD1
clone size: many

CDR3 DNA: .
CDR3 protein: CASSSSRPQHF
V gene: TRBV6-6
J gene: TRBJ1-5
D gene: .
clone size: .

CDR3 DNA: TGCAGTGCTAGAGATGAGGCGTGGGCCTCCTACGAGCAGTACTTC
CDR3 protein: CSARDEAWASYEQYF
V gene: TRBV20-1
J gene: TRBJ2-7
D gene: .
clone size: .

CDR3 DNA: TGTGCCAGCAGTTTTGTAGCCGCCGAGCAGTTCTTC
CDR3 protein: CASSFVAAEQFF
V gene: TRBV12-3/TRBV12-4
J gene: TRBJ2-1
D gene: .
clone size: .

CDR3 DNA: TGTGCCACCAGCGCCCGACTAGACGTATTCGGAGAAGCTTTCTTT
CDR3 protein: CATSARLDVFGEAFF
V gene: TRBV15
J gene: TRBJ1-1
D gene: .
clone size: many

CDR3 DNA: TGTGCCAGCAGTCCCAGGGATAGCAATCAGCCCCAGCATTTT
CDR3 protein: CASSPRDSNQPQHF
V gene: TRBV7-9
J gene: TRBJ1-5
D gene: .
clone size: few

CDR3 DNA: TGCAGCGTTGACAGGGGGCTGAACACCGGGGAGCTGTTTTTT
CDR3 protein: CSVDRGLNTGELFF
V gene: TRBV29-1
J gene: TRBJ2-2
D gene: TRBD1
clone size: few

CDR3 DNA: TGTGCCACCAGCAGTCCTCGGACAACCTACGAGCAGTACTTC
CDR3 protein: CATSSPRTTYEQYF
V gene: TRBV15
J gene: TRBJ2-7
D gene: .
clone size: few

CDR3 DNA: TGTGCCACCAGCAGAAGTGGGGAGCTCTCCTATGGCTACACCTTC
CDR3 protein: CATSRSGELSYGYTF
V gene: TRBV15
J gene: TRBJ1-2
D gene: .
clone size: .

CDR3 DNA: TGTGCCAGCAGCCTTGGTTCTCCCTTAGTGGTAGGTGAGCAGTTCTTC
CDR3 protein: CASSLGSPLVVGEQFF
V gene: TRBV14
J gene: TRBJ2-1
D gene: .
clone size: .

CDR3 DNA: TGCAGTGCCGAGAACCGTGATACGCAGTATTTT
CDR3 protein: CSAENRDTQYF
V gene: TRBV20-1
J gene: TRBJ2-3
D gene: .
clone size: few

CDR3 DNA: TGTGCCAGCAGTATAATCCCCGACGGGGGGGCCCATGAGCAGTTCTTC
CDR3 protein: CASSIIPDGGAHEQFF
V gene: TRBV28
J gene: TRBJ2-1
D gene: TRBD2
clone size: .

CDR3 DNA: TGTGCCAGCAGCGGGACCCACGCAACTAATGAAAAACTGTTTTTT
CDR3 protein: CASSGTHATNEKLFF
V gene: TRBV9
J gene: TRBJ1-4
D gene: .
clone size: .

CDR3 DNA: TGTGCCAGCAGCTTAGACAAGTATAATTCACCCCTCCACTTT
CDR3 protein: CASSLDKYNSPLHF
V gene: TRBV7-6
J gene: TRBJ1-6
D gene: .
clone size: few

CDR3 DNA: TGTGCCAGCAGCCCGACTAGCGGGGGGTACAATGAGCAGTTCTTC
CDR3 protein: CASSPTSGGYNEQFF
V gene: TRBV13
J gene: TRBJ2-1
D gene: TRBD2
clone size: few

CDR3 DNA: TGTGCCAGCAGCTCCCATCTGGTGACAGATAATTCACCCCTCCACTTT
CDR3 protein: CASSSHLVTDNSPLHF
V gene: TRBV7-3
J gene: TRBJ1-6
D gene: .
clone size: .